The 2 T cell receptor beta chains listed next were all sequenced from one sample in a study of Ad26.COV2.S vaccination and SARS-CoV-2 variants. Treatment indicated: about 20 received Ad26.COV2.S at low or high dose, single or two shots; about 5 received placebo; per-sample allocation not given. Samples came from day 63 after the first vaccine or placebo injection. Generated by immunoSEQ multiplex PCR, the TCRdb table keeps only in-frame clones and is missing some. The sample has about 680,000 clones; about 90% are singletons. The input for sequencing was peripheral blood, taken in a trial of Ad26.COV2.S vaccine versus placebo. Receptors originate from a person aged 18-60 years who received the Ad26.COV2.S COVID-19 vaccine or a placebo.

V gene TRBV9 combines with J gene TRBJ2-7; 10 bases line up with TRBD2. V trimming: 0 bases; J trimming: 7 bases; junction bases outside the gene matches: 10. The CDR3 covers 16 residues. Germline V CDR1 and CDR2: SGDLS, YYNGEE. CDR3 DNA: TGTGCCAGCAGCGTAGACCTAGCGGGAGCCTTGAGGGAGCAGTACTTC. Protein sequence: CASSVDLAGALREQYF.

The CDR3, as DNA: TGTGCCAGCAGTTACAGGGAAGATCAGCCCCAGCATTTT. Its translation: CASSYREDQPQHF. The rearrangement joins TRBV12-3 or TRBV12-4 to TRBJ1-5, with TRBD1 as a possible D gene (6 bases). The CDR3 loop spans 13 amino acids. The V end lost 4 bases, the J end lost 5 bases, and 9 bases lay between the germline ends.